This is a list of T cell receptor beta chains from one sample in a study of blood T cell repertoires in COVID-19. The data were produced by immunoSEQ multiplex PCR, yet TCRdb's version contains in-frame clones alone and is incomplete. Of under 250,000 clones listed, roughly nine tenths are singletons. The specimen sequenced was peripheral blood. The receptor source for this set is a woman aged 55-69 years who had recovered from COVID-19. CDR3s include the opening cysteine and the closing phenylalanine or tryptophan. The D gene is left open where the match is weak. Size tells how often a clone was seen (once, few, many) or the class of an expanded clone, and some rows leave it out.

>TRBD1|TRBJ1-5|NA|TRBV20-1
TGCAGTGCTAGTAGTGCAGGGGGCATACAGCCCCAGCATTTT
CSASSAGGIQPQHF
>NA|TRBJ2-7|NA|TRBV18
TGTGCCAGCTCACGTACCCAGCAGGGCTACGAGCAGTACTTC
CASSRTQQGYEQYF
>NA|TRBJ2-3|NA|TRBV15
TGTGCCACCAGCCCAGCCCAGGGTAATACGCAGTATTTT
CATSPAQGNTQYF
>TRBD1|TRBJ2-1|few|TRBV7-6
TGTGCCAGCAGCGACAGGGTCAATGAGCAGTTCTTC
CASSDRVNEQFF
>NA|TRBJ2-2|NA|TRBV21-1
TGTGCCAGCAGCAAAGATCCGTGTTTGGGGCCCGGGGAGCTGTTTTTT
CASSKDPCLGPGELFF
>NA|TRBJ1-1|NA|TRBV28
TGTGCCAGCAGTTTGCCCGGGAGAGAAGCTTTCTTT
CASSLPGREAFF
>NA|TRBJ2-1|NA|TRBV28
TGTGCCAGCAGTTCGGCTGGAGGGGGGGCGAAAAATGAGCAGTTCTTC
CASSSAGGGAKNEQFF
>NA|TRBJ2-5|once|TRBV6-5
TGTGCCAGCAGTCCCCCCGTGGGGGGCCAAGAGACCCAGTACTTC
CASSPPVGGQETQYF
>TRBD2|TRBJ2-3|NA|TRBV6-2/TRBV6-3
TGTGCCAGCAGTTCATGGACTAGCGGGGATGAGTCAGATACGCAGTATTTT
CASSSWTSGDESDTQYF
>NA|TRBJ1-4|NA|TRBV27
TGTGCCAGCAGTTCGGGACATCCAACTAATGAAAAACTGTTTTTT
CASSSGHPTNEKLFF
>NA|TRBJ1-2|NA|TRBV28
TGTGCCAGCAGTTCCTCTTCCACGGGCAGGAGGGGCTACACCTTC
CASSSSSTGRRGYTF
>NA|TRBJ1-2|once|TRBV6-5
TGTGCCAGCAGTTACGGCAGGGCGCTGATTGGCTACACCTTC
CASSYGRALIGYTF
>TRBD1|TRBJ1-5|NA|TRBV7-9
TGTGCCAGCAGCGCGACAGGGGGCAATCAGCCCCAGCATTTT
CASSATGGNQPQHF
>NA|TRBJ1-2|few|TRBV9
TGTGCCAGCAGCCCCGATCTGGGAGTCCATGGCTACACCTTC
CASSPDLGVHGYTF
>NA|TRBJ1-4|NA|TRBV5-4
TGTGCCAGCAGCTTGGGAGGGTCAACTAATGAAAAACTGTTTTTT
CASSLGGSTNEKLFF
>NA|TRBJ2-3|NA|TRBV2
TGTGCCAGCAGTGAGGACATAAGCACAGATACGCAGTATTTT
CASSEDISTDTQYF
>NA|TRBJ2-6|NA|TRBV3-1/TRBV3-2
TGTGCCAGCAGCCAAGACATTTCTGGGGCCAACGTCCTGACTTTC
CASSQDISGANVLTF
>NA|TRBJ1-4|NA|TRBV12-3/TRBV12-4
TGTGCCAGCAGTCTCGGGGATGAAAAACTGTTTTTT
CASSLGDEKLFF
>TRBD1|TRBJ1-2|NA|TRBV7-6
TGTGCCAGCAGCTTAGATCGGGGGACAGGGTCTGGCTACACCTTC
CASSLDRGTGSGYTF
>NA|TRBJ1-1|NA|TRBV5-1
TGCGCCAGCAGCTTGGGAGGGCCTGAAGCTTTCTTT
CASSLGGPEAFF
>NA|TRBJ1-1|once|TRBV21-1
TGTGCCAGCAGCCAAGTTAGGGAGCAGGTGAACACTGAAGCTTTCTTT
CASSQVREQVNTEAFF
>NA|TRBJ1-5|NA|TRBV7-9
TGTGCCAGCAGCTTACCCGATCAGCCCCAGCATTTT
CASSLPDQPQHF
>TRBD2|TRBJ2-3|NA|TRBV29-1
TGCAGCGTTGATGGTAGGACTAGCGGGGGCAACACAGATACGCAGTATTTT
CSVDGRTSGGNTDTQYF
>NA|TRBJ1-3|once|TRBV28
TGTGCCAGCAGTTTGGGCACCGACTCTGGAAACACCATATATTTT
CASSLGTDSGNTIYF
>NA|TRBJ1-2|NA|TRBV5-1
TGCGCCAGCAGCCCACAGGGTTGGGAGGGCTACACCTTC
CASSPQGWEGYTF
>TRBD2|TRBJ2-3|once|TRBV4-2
TGTGCCAGCAGCCAAGCACTAGCGGGGGGTCATACGCAGTATTTT
CASSQALAGGHTQYF
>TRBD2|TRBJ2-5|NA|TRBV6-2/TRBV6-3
TGTGCCAGCAGTCCGGGACTAGCGGGGACCCAGTACTTC
CASSPGLAGTQYF
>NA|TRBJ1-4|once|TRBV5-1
TGCGCCAGCAGCTTGCAACCAAGGACAGATGAAAAACTGTTTTTT
CASSLQPRTDEKLFF
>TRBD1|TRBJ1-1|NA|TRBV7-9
TGTGCCAGCAGCCCTCGGACAGGGATGAACACTGAAGCTTTCTTT
CASSPRTGMNTEAFF
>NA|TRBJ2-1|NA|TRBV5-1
TGCGCCAGCAGCCTTACCACAGGCAATGAGCAGTTCTTC
CASSLTTGNEQFF
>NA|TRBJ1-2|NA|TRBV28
TGTGCCAGCGTCCGTATTAGCGGACGGGAGGGAGGAAGGTATGGCTACACCTTC
CASVRISGREGGRYGYTF
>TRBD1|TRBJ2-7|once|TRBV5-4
TGTGCCAGCAGCGTTGGGGACAGACCCTACGAGCAGTACTTC
CASSVGDRPYEQYF
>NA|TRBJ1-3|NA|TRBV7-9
TGTGCCAGCAGCTTCCCACGGGGGATCTCTGGAAACACCATATATTTT
CASSFPRGISGNTIYF
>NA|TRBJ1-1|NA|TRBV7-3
TGTGCCAGCAGCAAAAATAACCAGGCTACTGAAGCTTTCTTT
CASSKNNQATEAFF
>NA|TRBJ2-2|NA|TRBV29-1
TGCAGCGTTGTTCGGCAGGGCGGCAACACCGGGGAGCTGTTTTTT
CSVVRQGGNTGELFF
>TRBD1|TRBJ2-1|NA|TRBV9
TGTGCCAGCAGCGTTGGGGGGACAGGAAACAATGAGCAGTTCTTC
CASSVGGTGNNEQFF
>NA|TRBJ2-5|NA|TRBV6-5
TGTGCCAGCAGCCTCCTCGGGCAGGGCCAAGGGACCCAGTACTTC
CASSLLGQGQGTQYF
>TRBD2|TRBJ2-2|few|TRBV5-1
TGCGCCAGCATCGGGGGGGTCAACACCGGGGAGCTGTTTTTT
CASIGGVNTGELFF
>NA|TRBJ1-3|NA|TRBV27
TGTGCCAGCAGTTTTTCCTTGACAGCCGGAAACACCATATATTTT
CASSFSLTAGNTIYF
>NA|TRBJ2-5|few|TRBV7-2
TGTGCCAGCAGCTTACTTAGGGGCAGACAAGAGACCCAGTACTTC
CASSLLRGRQETQYF